Each of the 5 T cell receptor beta chains below was sequenced from the same sample in a study of CD8 T cells in Susac syndrome. RNA totalling roughly 0.45 to 1 ug underwent reverse transcription with random hexamers. Using its own MiXCR run on the immunoSEQ multiplex PCR reads, TCRdb lists one record per CDR3 protein. The sample lists 150,000 or so distinct CDR3 sequences, roughly 94% occurring once. Sequencing used CD4+ T cells from PBMCs. The receptor set was obtained from a human donor with multiple sclerosis.

The chain links TRBV5-1 to TRBJ2-3; possible D gene TRBD1, 6 bases. The V end lost 4 bases, the J end lost 0 bases, and 9 bases lay between the germline ends. From germline, CDR1 is SGHRS and CDR2 YFSETQ. This CDR3 has 14 residues. The CDR3 spells CASSDGQSTDTQYF. CDR3 DNA sequence: TGCGCCAGCAGCGACGGACAGAGCACAGATACGCAGTATTTT.

V is TRBV11-2 and J is TRBJ2-5, with TRBD1 matching 7 bases. CDR3 length: 16 residues. After removal of 4 bases from V and 5 bases from J, the junction contained 13 bases not matched to a gene. CDR1 and CDR2 (germline): SGHAT, FQNNGV. In DNA, the CDR3 is TGTGCCAGCAGCTGGGGGTTAGGACAGGAGACGGAGACCCAGTACTTC. As protein: CASSWGLGQETETQYF.

The V and J genes are TRBV7-8 and TRBJ2-5, with D possibly being TRBD1 or TRBD2 (6 bases each). CDR3 size: 13 residues. Trimming pared 4 bases from V and 5 bases from J, leaving 11 bases between. Germline-derived CDR1 and CDR2 are SGHVS and FQNEAQ. CDR3 sequence (DNA): TGTGCCAGCAGCTGGGGGGCACGGGAGACCCAGTACTTC. As protein: CASSWGARETQYF.

This chain joins TRBV9 and TRBJ1-2, with a weak D call TRBD1 (6 bases). Germline V gives CDR1 SGDLS, CDR2 YYNGEE. The CDR3 loop spans 13 amino acids. V was shortened by 6 bases and J by 5 bases, with 14 bases between the two germline ends. The CDR3, as DNA: TGTGCCAGCACTCGGACAGAAGCATATGGCTACACCTTC. This encodes CASTRTEAYGYTF.

The chain employs TRBV12-3 or TRBV12-4 and TRBJ2-3; either TRBD1 or TRBD2 may supply D (5 bases each). V was shortened by 3 bases and J by 4 bases, with 8 bases between the two germline ends. The CDR3 has 13 amino acids. CDR3 loop: CASSLLGADTQYF. CDR3 bases: TGTGCCAGCAGTTTGTTGGGGGCAGATACGCAGTATTTT.